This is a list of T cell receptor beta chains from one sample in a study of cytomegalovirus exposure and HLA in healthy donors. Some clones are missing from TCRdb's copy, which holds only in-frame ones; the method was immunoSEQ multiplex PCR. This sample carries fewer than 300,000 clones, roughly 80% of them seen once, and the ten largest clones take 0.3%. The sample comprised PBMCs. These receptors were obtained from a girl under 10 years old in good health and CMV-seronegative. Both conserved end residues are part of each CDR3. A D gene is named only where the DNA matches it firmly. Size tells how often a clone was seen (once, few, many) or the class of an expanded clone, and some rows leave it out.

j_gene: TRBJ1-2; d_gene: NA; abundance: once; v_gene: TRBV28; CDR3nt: TGTGCCAGCAGTCAGGGAAGTGGGGGGACGAACTATGGCTACACCTTC; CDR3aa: CASSQGSGGTNYGYTF
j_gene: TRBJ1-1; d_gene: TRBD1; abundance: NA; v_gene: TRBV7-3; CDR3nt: TGTGCCAGCAGCTTAGTTCCGGGACAGGGCATGAACACTGAAGCTTTCTTT; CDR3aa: CASSLVPGQGMNTEAFF
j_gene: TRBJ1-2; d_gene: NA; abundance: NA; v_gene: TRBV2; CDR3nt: TGTGCCAGCCAAAGGGGGGGTTCGGATGGCTACACCTTC; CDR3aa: CASQRGGSDGYTF
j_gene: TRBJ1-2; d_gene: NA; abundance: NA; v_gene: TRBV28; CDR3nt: TGTGCCAGCAGCAGAGGAGATCCCTATGGCTACACCTTC; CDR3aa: CASSRGDPYGYTF
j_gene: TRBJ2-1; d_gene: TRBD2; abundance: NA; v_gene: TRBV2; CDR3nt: TGTGCCAGCATGCGGGGGGATCTGAAGAATGAGCAGTTCTTC; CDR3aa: CASMRGDLKNEQFF
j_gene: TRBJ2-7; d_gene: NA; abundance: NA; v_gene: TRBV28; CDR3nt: TGTGCCAGCAGTGTTGTGGGGGCGCGGAACTACGAGCAGTACTTC; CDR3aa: CASSVVGARNYEQYF
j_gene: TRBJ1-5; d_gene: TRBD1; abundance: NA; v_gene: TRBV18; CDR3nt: TGTGCCAGCTCACCGGCACAGGGGAATCAGCCCCAGCATTTT; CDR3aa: CASSPAQGNQPQHF
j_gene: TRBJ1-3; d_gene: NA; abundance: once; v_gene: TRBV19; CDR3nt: TGTGCCAGTAGTGCGGGCTCTGGAAACACCATATATTTT; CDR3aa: CASSAGSGNTIYF
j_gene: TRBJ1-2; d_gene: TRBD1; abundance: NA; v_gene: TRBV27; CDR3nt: TGTGCCAGCAGTACCTGGACAGGACCTAACTATGGCTACACCTTC; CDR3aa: CASSTWTGPNYGYTF
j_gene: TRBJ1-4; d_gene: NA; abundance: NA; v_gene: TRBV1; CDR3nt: TGCACCAGCAGCCAAGAAGTTGAGGTGGTCCCCGAAAAACTGTTTTTT; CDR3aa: CTSSQEVEVVPEKLFF
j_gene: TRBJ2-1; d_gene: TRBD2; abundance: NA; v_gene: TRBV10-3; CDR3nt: TGTGCCATCAGTGACGCTTGGACTAGCGGGGGGCGGGGTGAGCAGTTCTTC; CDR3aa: CAISDAWTSGGRGEQFF
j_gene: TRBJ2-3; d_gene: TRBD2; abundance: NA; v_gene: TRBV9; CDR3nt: TGTGCCAGCAGCGCCGGGACTAGCGAACTCACAGATACGCAGTATTTT; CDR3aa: CASSAGTSELTDTQYF
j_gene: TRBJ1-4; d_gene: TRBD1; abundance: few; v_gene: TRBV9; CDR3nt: TGTGCCAGCAGCGGAAACAAACAGGGGATGAATGAAAAACTGTTTTTT; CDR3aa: CASSGNKQGMNEKLFF
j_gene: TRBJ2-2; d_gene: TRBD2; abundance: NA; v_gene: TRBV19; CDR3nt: TGTGCCAGTGACGGACTAGCTTACGGCGCCGGGGAGCTGTTTTTT; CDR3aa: CASDGLAYGAGELFF
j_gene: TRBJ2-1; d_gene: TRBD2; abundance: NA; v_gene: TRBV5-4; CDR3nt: TGTGCCAGCAGCTCACATAGCGGGAGGGGGGACAATGAGCAGTTCTTC; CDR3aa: CASSSHSGRGDNEQFF
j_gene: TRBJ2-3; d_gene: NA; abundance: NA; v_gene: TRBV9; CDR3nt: TGTGCCAGCAGCGAGACGAGACTACGCCTAGGCACAGATACGCAGTATTTT; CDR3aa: CASSETRLRLGTDTQYF
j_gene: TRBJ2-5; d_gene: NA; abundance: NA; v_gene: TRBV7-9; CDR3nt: TGTGCCAGCAGCCCGATTGCGGTTTCCCAAGAGACCCAGTACTTC; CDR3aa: CASSPIAVSQETQYF
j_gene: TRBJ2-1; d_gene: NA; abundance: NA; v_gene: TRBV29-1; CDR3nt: TGCAGCGTTGAAGATCCAGGGACTGGAACCTACAATGAGCAGTTCTTC; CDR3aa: CSVEDPGTGTYNEQFF
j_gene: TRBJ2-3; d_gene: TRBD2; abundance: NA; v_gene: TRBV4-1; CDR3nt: TGCGCCAGCAGCCCGCGGACTAGCGGGGGGGCTACTACGCAGTATTTT; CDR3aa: CASSPRTSGGATTQYF
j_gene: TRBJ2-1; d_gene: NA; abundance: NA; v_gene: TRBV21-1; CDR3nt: TGTGCCAGCACTGGACTAGCGGGAGAGCGGGCAAGTGGTGAGCAGTTCTTC; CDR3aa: CASTGLAGERASGEQFF
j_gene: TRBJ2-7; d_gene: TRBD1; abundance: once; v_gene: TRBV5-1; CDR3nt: TGCGCCAGCACCTCCGGGACAGGCCTTACCTACGAGCAGTACTTC; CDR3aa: CASTSGTGLTYEQYF
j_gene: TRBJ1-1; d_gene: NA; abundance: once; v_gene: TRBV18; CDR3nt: TGTGCCAGCGCGCGATTGGGGGGGACGAACACTGAAGCTTTCTTT; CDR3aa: CASARLGGTNTEAFF
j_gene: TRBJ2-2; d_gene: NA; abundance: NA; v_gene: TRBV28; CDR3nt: TGTGCCAGCAGTTCCTACACCGGGGAGCTGTTTTTT; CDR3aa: CASSSYTGELFF
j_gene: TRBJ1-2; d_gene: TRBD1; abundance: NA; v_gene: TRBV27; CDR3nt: TGTGCCAGCATGGGACAGACTTTCTATGGCTACACCTTC; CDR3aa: CASMGQTFYGYTF
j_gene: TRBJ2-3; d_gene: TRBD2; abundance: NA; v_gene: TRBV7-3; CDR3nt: TGTGCCAGCAGCTTATACGGGGGGGCCGGAGATACGCAGTATTTT; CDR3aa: CASSLYGGAGDTQYF
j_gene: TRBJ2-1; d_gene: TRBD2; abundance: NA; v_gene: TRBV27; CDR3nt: TGTGCCAGGGATACTAGCGGGAGGGCCGATGAGCAGTTCTTC; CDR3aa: CARDTSGRADEQFF
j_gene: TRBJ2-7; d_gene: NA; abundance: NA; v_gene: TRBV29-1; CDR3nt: TGCAGCGTTGAATCCACCGGGGAGAAATTCTACGAGCAGTACTTC; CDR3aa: CSVESTGEKFYEQYF